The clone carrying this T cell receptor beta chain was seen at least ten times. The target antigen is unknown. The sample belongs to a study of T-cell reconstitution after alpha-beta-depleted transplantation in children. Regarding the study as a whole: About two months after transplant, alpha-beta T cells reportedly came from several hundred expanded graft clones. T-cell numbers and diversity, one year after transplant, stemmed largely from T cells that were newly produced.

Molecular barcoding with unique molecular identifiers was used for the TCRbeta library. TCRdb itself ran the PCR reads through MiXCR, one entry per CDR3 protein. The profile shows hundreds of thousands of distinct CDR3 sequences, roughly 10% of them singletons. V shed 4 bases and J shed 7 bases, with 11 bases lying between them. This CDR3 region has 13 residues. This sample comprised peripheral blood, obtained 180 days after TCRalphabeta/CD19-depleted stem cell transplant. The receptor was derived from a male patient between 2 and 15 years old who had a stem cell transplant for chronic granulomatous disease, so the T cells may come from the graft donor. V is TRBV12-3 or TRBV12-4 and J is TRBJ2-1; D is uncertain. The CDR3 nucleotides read TGTGCCAGCAGTTCCCCCGGCCGGAATGAGCAGTTCTTC. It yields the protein CASSSPGRNEQFF.